The next 20 T cell receptor beta chains were all read from a single sample in a study of T cells after yellow fever vaccination. Each CDR3 protein gets one entry after TCRdb re-called the 5' RACE reads with MiXCR. The table shows 40,000 to 50,000 distinct CDR3 sequences, with 5% to 7% occurring only once. The source material was PBMCs, either bulk or a sorted T-cell subset (CD4+, CD8+, memory, or dextramer-sorted; not recorded which), sampled 45 days after the yellow fever booster vaccination. These receptors came from a man aged 25-45 years who received the YFV17D yellow fever vaccine.

In its sample, this clonotype was seen many times. The genes are TRBV27 and TRBJ2-2; 9 bases align to TRBD2. CDR3 size: 17 residues. Trimming at V came to 2 bases and at J to 7 bases, leaving 11 bases not matched to a gene. Per the germline V gene, CDR1 is MNHEY and CDR2 is SMNVEV (reference sequence). In DNA form, the CDR3 reads TGTGCCAGCAGTTTAAACGGCGGTCGCGGGAGGGGCGGGGAGCTGTTTTTT. Translated, it gives CASSLNGGRGRGGELFF.

This clonotype has ten or more counts. This rearrangement joins TRBV29-1 to TRBJ1-1; 11 nucleotides align to TRBD1. Germline V gives CDR1 SQVTM, CDR2 ANQGSEA. V was pared by 5 bases and J by 10 bases, with 3 bases of the junction left unmatched. The CDR3 totals 11 residues. The CDR3 sequence is CSVKGQGGAFF. The CDR3 nucleotides are TGCAGCGTTAAGGGACAGGGGGGAGCTTTCTTT.

This clonotype was recorded a few times. The V call is TRBV19, the J call TRBJ1-4, with D perhaps TRBD1 (5 bases). Germline-derived CDR1 and CDR2 are LNHDA and SQIVND (reference sequence). This CDR3 region has 13 residues. V lost 8 bases to trimming and J lost 3 bases, with 10 bases between them. CDR3 loop: CASRQPSNEKLFF. CDR3 nucleotides: TGTGCCAGTCGACAGCCTTCTAATGAAAAACTGTTTTTT.

This rearrangement joins TRBV5-1 to TRBJ2-7; 8 bases line up with TRBD1. CDR1 and CDR2 (germline): SGHRS, YFSETQ. V shed 4 bases and J 6 bases; nucleotides not matched to a gene: 6. The CDR3 spans 13 residues. In nucleotides, the CDR3 is TGCGCCAGCAGCCGGGACAGGCTCGGCGAGCAGTACTTC. It translates to CASSRDRLGEQYF.

This clonotype has just a few counts. The chain joins TRBV7-2 to TRBJ2-3; tentatively, D is TRBD2 (5 bases). The CDR3 is 13 amino acids. From germline, CDR1 is SGHTA and CDR2 FQGNSA. V was trimmed by 5 bases and J by 2 bases, leaving 8 bases between them. DNA for the CDR3: TGTGCCAGCAGCCTTAGCGTCACAGATACGCAGTATTTT. Its protein is CASSLSVTDTQYF.

The chain carries TRBV11-2 and TRBJ2-7; 7 bases fit TRBD2. The CDR3 is made up of 15 amino acids. J was trimmed by 3 bases and V by 4 bases; bases with no gene match: 9. The germline V gene has CDR1 SGHAT and CDR2 FQNNGV. CDR3 DNA sequence: TGTGCCAGCAGCTACAGCGGGGTGATCTACTACGAGCAGTACTTC. Translation gives CASSYSGVIYYEQYF.

This clonotype was seen ten or more times. This chain joins TRBV7-7 and TRBJ2-7; D uncertain. Trimming stripped 1 base from V and 6 bases from J, with 10 bases between. Germline CDR1 reads SSHAT; CDR2 reads FNYEAQ (reference sequence). The CDR3 is 13 amino acids. The CDR3 bases are TGTGCCAGCAGCTTAGTCTGGCGCTCCGAGCAGTACTTC. It translates to CASSLVWRSEQYF.

This clonotype showed up just a few times. The DNA for the CDR3 is TGTGCCAGCAATCCCGGGACAGGGGACACAGATACGCAGTATTTT. Translating gives CASNPGTGDTDTQYF. V is TRBV6-4 and J is TRBJ2-3, with 10 positions matching TRBD1. This CDR3 has 15 amino acids. The germline CDR1 and CDR2 sequences are MRHNA and SNTAGT. Unmatched junction bases numbered 6, after V lost 7 bases and J lost 2 bases.

This clonotype was seen ten or more times. The rearrangement uses TRBV20-1 and TRBJ2-2; TRBD2 might be the D (6 bases). The germline CDR1 and CDR2 sequences are DFQATT and SNEGSKA (reference sequence). V was shortened by 7 bases and J by 0 bases, with 9 bases between the two germline ends. This CDR3 spans 13 amino acids. CDR3: CSGRDANTGELFF. CDR3 sequence (DNA): TGCAGTGGGAGGGACGCGAACACCGGGGAGCTGTTTTTT.

There are many counts of this clonotype. V and J are TRBV20-1 and TRBJ2-2; D not certain. This CDR3 has 14 residues. Trimming cost V 1 base and J 7 bases, with 13 bases left between them. The germline gives CDR1 DFQATT, CDR2 SNEGSKA (reference sequence). In nucleotides, the CDR3 is TGCAGTGCTAGAGGTCGTGGAGTAGACGGGGAGCTGTTTTTT. Its translation is CSARGRGVDGELFF.

In its sample, this clonotype was seen many times. V and J are TRBV29-1 and TRBJ2-5; possibly TRBD2 for D (5 bases). The CDR3 consists of 12 residues. CDR1 and CDR2 (germline): SQVTM, ANQGSEA. The V and J ends lost 6 bases and 2 bases respectively, with 10 bases between them. The chain's CDR3 is CSVARGQETQYF. CDR3 DNA: TGCAGCGTGGCCCGGGGACAAGAGACCCAGTACTTC. Complete variable domain (other parts from reference TRBV29-1 and TRBJ2-5): SAVISQKPSRDICQRGTSLTIQCQVDSQVTMMFWYRQQPGQSLTLIATANQGSEATYESGFVIDKFPISRPNLTFSTLTVSNMSPEDSSIYLCSVARGQETQYFGPGTRLLVL.

This clonotype came up many times. The chain carries TRBV5-1 and TRBJ2-7; a possible D gene is TRBD1 (6 bases). V dropped 3 bases and J dropped 0 bases, with 10 bases sitting between them. Germline CDR1 SGHRS, CDR2 YFSETQ. The CDR3 runs 14 residues. The CDR3 DNA is TGCGCCAGCAGCTGGGGACAAGGCTCCTACGAGCAGTACTTC. Its protein product is CASSWGQGSYEQYF.

This clonotype was detected only a few times. The chain combines TRBV20-1 with TRBJ2-7; 9 bases align to TRBD1. The CDR3 contains 15 residues. V lost 1 base to trimming and J lost 4 bases; unmatched junction nucleotides: 8. Germline V CDR1 and CDR2: DFQATT, SNEGSKA (reference sequence). The CDR3 reads CSARAGQGMGYEQYF. CDR3 in DNA: TGCAGTGCTAGAGCTGGACAGGGGATGGGATACGAGCAGTACTTC.

Many counts were recorded for this clonotype. The chain has TRBV10-3 and TRBJ2-3; D is uncertain. CDR1 is ENHRY, CDR2 SYGVKD, per germline. Trimming shortened V by 0 bases and J by 0 bases, and 16 bases separated the two germline ends. The CDR3 totals 18 residues. In nucleotides, the CDR3 is TGTGCCATCAGTGAGTCGACGGCAGGTGACCCTAGCACAGATACGCAGTATTTT. This translates into CAISESTAGDPSTDTQYF.

This clonotype was recorded at least ten times. This sequence joins TRBV2 and TRBJ2-1; 10 positions agree with TRBD2. Per germline, CDR1 SNHLY and CDR2 FYNNEI. The CDR3 loop spans 15 amino acids. Germline trimming cut 4 bases from V and 15 bases from J; bases unmatched to any gene: 15. CDR3 region: CASSAASGSPLRSFF. The CDR3 region has the DNA TGTGCCAGCAGTGCGGCTAGCGGGAGCCCTCTTCGTTCGTTCTTC.

This clonotype was recorded a few times. The V and J genes are TRBV30 and TRBJ2-2; a possible D gene is TRBD2 (5 bases). CDR1 is GTSNPN and CDR2 is SVGIG in the germline V gene (reference sequence). V was trimmed by 3 bases and J by 5 bases, leaving 16 bases between them. The CDR3 is 15 residues long. As DNA, the CDR3 is TGTGCCTGGAGGGATAAGACTACCCTGACCGGGGAGCTGTTTTTT. Translation: CAWRDKTTLTGELFF.

This clonotype showed up just a few times. This rearrangement joins TRBV29-1 to TRBJ1-2; the D is unclear. V lost 7 bases, J lost 8 bases, and 17 bases lay in between. This CDR3 spans 12 amino acids. The germline gives CDR1 SQVTM, CDR2 ANQGSEA. Here the CDR3 DNA reads TGCAGCGGGAGACTTTCTACGGAGGGCTACACCTTC. Translated: CSGRLSTEGYTF. Together with reference TRBV29-1 and TRBJ1-2, the CDR3 gives the full variable domain: SAVISQKPSRDICQRGTSLTIQCQVDSQVTMMFWYRQQPGQSLTLIATANQGSEATYESGFVIDKFPISRPNLTFSTLTVSNMSPEDSSIYLCSGRLSTEGYTFGSGTRLTVV.

This clonotype was detected only a few times. This chain connects TRBV13 to TRBJ2-7; no clear D. Trimming took 11 bases from V and 3 from J, leaving 8 bases between them. Germline CDR1 and CDR2: PRHDT and FYEKMQ (reference sequence). The CDR3 extends over 10 amino acids. CDR3 sequence: CAPGGYEQYF. In DNA, the CDR3 is TGTGCCCCCGGCGGCTACGAGCAGTACTTC.

This clonotype is medium-sized within its sample. The V call is TRBV5-1, the J call TRBJ1-5; possibly TRBD1 for D (5 bases). The germline V gene encodes CDR1 SGHRS and CDR2 YFSETQ. V was shortened by 4 bases and J by 6 bases, with 14 bases between the two germline ends. The CDR3 loop spans 14 amino acids. The CDR3 coding sequence is TGCGCCAGCAGCGAAAGAGCAGGGATTCAGCCCCAGCATTTT. Translating it yields CASSERAGIQPQHF.

This clonotype was observed at least ten times. This chain links TRBV6-5 with TRBJ2-3, with a weak D call TRBD2 (5 bases). CDR1 is MNHEY, CDR2 SVGAGI, per germline. Trimming stripped 2 bases from V and 5 bases from J, with 23 bases between. The CDR3 is 18 residues long. Here the CDR3 DNA reads TGTGCCAGCAGTTACCATTCCTCTTTCGGCTTTGGAGGAGATACGCAGTATTTT. Protein: CASSYHSSFGFGGDTQYF.